These 2 T cell receptor beta chains were sequenced from one sample in a study of T cells in women clearing cervical HPV infection. The protocol was immunoSEQ multiplex PCR, while the TCRdb copy is restricted to in-frame clones and leaves out a portion. The sample data list about 12,000 clones. The sample was blood buffy coat. The receptors here all came from a woman between 18 and 69 years old with a cervical HPV16 infection that either progressed to CIN3+ or cleared (not recorded which).

The CDR3 is CASSRGTSGVDEQYF. The part of the CDR3 DNA that was read is TGTGCCAGCAGCCGAGGGACTAGCGGGGTAGACGAG. This chain uses TRBV14 with TRBJ2-7; 13 positions agree with TRBD2. The CDR3 end lies 3 residues beyond the end of the read and is filled in from the germline J gene. From germline, CDR1 is SGHDN and CDR2 FVKESK. This CDR3 contains 15 residues. V dropped 4 bases and J dropped 5; count of bases not matched to a gene: 5.

Comments on this clone: The read ends 3 residues shy of where the CDR3 ends; the end is completed using the germline J gene. V and J are TRBV7-2 and TRBJ2-4; TRBD2 aligns across 8 bases. Germline V gene sequence: CDR1 SGHTA, CDR2 FQGNSA. The CDR3 sequence is 12 residues long. The sequenced CDR3 bases are TGTGCCAGCAGCTTAGCCGGGGGGGCT. It codes for CASSLAGGA. The whole CDR3 protein is CASSLAGGAQYF.